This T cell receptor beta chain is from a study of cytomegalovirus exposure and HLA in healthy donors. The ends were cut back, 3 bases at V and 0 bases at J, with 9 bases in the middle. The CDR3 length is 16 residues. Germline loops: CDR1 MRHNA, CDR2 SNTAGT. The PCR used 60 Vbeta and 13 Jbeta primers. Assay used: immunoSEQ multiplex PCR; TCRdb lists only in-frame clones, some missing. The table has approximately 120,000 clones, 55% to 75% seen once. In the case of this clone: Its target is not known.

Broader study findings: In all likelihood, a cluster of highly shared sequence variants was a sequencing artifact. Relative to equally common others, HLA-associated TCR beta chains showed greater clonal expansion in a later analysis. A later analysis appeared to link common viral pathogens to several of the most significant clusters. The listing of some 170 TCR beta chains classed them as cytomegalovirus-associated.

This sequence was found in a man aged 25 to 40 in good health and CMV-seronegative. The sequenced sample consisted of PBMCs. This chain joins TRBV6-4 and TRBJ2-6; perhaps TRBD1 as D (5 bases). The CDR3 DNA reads TGTGCCAGCAGTGATAGCAGGGTCTCTGGGGCCAACGTCCTGACTTTC. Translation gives CASSDSRVSGANVLTF.